This T cell receptor (beta chain) was documented in a study of vaccination and CD4 T cells after COVID-19 (dated by TCRdb to 2021 to 2024). Describing the broader study: Convalescent patients had a positive SARS-CoV-2 result on nasal swab PCR, and of these patients, fewer than ten had mild disease and one had severe disease. As controls, cultures received a CEFX viral epitope pool (the positive control), an HIV-1 Nef peptide pool (the negative control), or no peptide at all. The convalescent cohort comprised six males and four females, including two Hispanic individuals, seven Caucasians, two Asians and one multiracial person. In 10 COVID-19 convalescent patients and several infection-naive healthy vaccine recipients, the spike-specific CD4+ TCR repertoire before mRNA vaccination was compared with the repertoire after mRNA vaccination. Two doses of either the Pfizer-BioNTech BNT162b2 vaccine (n=8) or the Moderna mRNA-1273 vaccine (n=2) were administered to participants. Post-COVID blood samples from convalescent patients were collected a median of roughly 100 days after diagnosis, with a range of about 35 to 161 days. Post-vaccine blood samples were collected a median of about 72 days after the second vaccine dose, ranging from roughly 12 to 250 days. The cultures were stimulated with overlapping spike peptide pools from SARS-CoV-2 and from the common cold coronaviruses HCoV-NL63, HCoV-OC43 and HCoV-229E.

What this sample's treatment or condition label stands for: approximately 9-day PBMC culture with coronavirus spike peptide pools or control peptides (ViraFEST assay). The study used the ViraFEST assay, which expanded antigen-specific T cells with peptide pools and then identified expanded clonotypes by TCR sequencing. The positive SARS-CoV-2 PCR tests of the convalescent patients were dated from March to December 2020, before the Alpha, Beta and Delta variants emerged in the United States. Each well held millions of PBMCs cultured in IMDM containing approximately 5% human AB serum and about 10 IU/ml IL-2, with around 9.7 ug/ml peptide pools added. On days 3 and 7, half of the culture medium was replaced with fresh IL-2-containing medium. After around 11 days of culture, CD4+ T cells were isolated by negative selection using the EasySep CD4+ T cell isolation kit. Ficoll-Paque Plus gradient centrifugation was used to isolate PBMCs from whole blood, and the isolated PBMCs were then either used fresh or cryopreserved at -140C. Triplicate wells were generally used for each culture condition.

Library generation was performed with PCR. DNA from cultured CD4+ T cells underwent TCR sequencing with the Oncomine TCR Beta short-read assay at the Johns Hopkins FTIC core. The QIAamp micro DNA kit was used to extract genomic DNA from the cultured CD4+ T cells. Oncomine TCR Beta libraries from cultured CD4+ T cells were pooled using unique dual indexes and sequenced on an Illumina iSeq 100. The paper's processing steps were these. Non-productive sequences were removed, and CDR3s not starting with C, not ending with F or W, or shorter than 7 amino acids were discarded. The MANAFEST web application identified antigen-specific clonotypes by comparing peptide-stimulated wells against reference wells and other culture wells. To be called positive, a clone needed an FDR below 0.05, an odds ratio above 5, and a productive frequency above 0.1% in at least two of three replicate wells. Clonotypes that were significantly expanded in both SARS-CoV-2 spike wells and at least one common cold coronavirus spike condition were defined as cross-reactive. Levenshtein distances (stringdist) and unrooted phylogenetic trees (ape) in R version 3.6.1 were used to assess CDR3 homology. Starting from the raw public reads, TCRdb applied fastp trimming at Q25, assembled clones with MiXCR and retained in-frame beta chains. One record per CDR3 amino acid sequence lists the most common genes and DNA. These V and J calls rely on TCRdb rather than the paper's analysis. The sample table holds about 20,000 distinct CDR3 sequences, of which about 56% were seen once. Jointly, the top ten make up over 9% of the sample.

From the cysteine up to the phenylalanine, the CDR3 has a length of 14 residues. The CDR3 DNA has 42 bases and is translated from base 1. The germline ends are 15 bases apart after V is trimmed by 5 bases and J by 2 bases. CDR1 and CDR2 (DFQATT, SNEGSKA) derive from the germline V gene (reference sequence). This clonotype occurred a few times. Its antigen remains unidentified. No much larger clone is present one base from it, and per-base qualities are unavailable. Beyond this particular receptor, the publication reports: Nearly all vaccine-specific clones in convalescent patients (304 of 307) were mono-reactive for SARS-CoV-2 spike rather than cross-reactive with common cold coronaviruses. Among the post-vaccine SARS-CoV-2-reactive clones in convalescent patients, a median 86.3% showed up only after vaccination, which suggests vaccine-specific priming. The study included relatively few convalescent patients and did not analyze early timepoints after natural infection. An increase in the median number of SARS-CoV-2-reactive clonotypes from 21 after infection to 38 after vaccination was observed, but the change was not found to be significant.

Specimen: CD4+ T cells from blood, cultured in vitro. The sequence was collected from a human donor who had recovered from COVID-19. The chain couples TRBV20-1 to TRBJ1-1; confidence is insufficient to name the D gene. This receptor has the CDR3 CSAQKPEGNTEAFF. The nucleotide sequence is TGCAGTGCTCAAAAACCCGAAGGTAACACTGAAGCTTTCTTT.